One sample yielded the 9 T cell receptor beta chains listed below, sequenced in a study of spatial heterogeneity in lung cancer. Sample time point: sample taken at primary tumor resection. A single record per CDR3 protein comes from TCRdb applying MiXCR to the 5' RACE reads. Here the sample spans some 7,000 distinct CDR3 sequences, roughly 7.2% being singletons. The input for sequencing was PBMCs, taken at surgery. The source is a male donor with early-stage non-small cell lung cancer.

This clonotype appeared a few times. The CDR3 spells CTSSQDLGLADHNEQFF. As DNA, the CDR3 is TGCACCAGCAGCCAAGATCTCGGACTAGCCGACCACAATGAGCAGTTCTTC. The V gene is TRBV1, the J gene TRBJ2-1; the table's D call, TRBD2, has no DNA check behind it. TRBV1 is a recognized pseudogene. The CDR3 runs 17 residues.

This clonotype was counted at least ten times. The final CDR3 position lacks the conserved phenylalanine or tryptophan, pointing to a likely read error. The limits of the CDR3 on the DNA are not certain, so only TCRdb's listed CDR3 is given. The chain combines TRBV12-2 with TRBJ2-7; the table's D call, TRBD2, has no DNA check behind it. TRBV12-2 constitutes a pseudogene. The CDR3 is 12 amino acids long, termini counted. The CDR3 reads CASRLARQVPST.

The chain employs TRBV3-1 and TRBJ1-4; tentatively, D is TRBD1 (6 bases). The CDR3 is 14 residues long. V shed 4 bases and J shed 4 bases, with 10 bases lying between them. CDR1 LGHDT and CDR2 YNNKEL come from the germline V gene (reference sequence). The CDR3 sequence is CASSPGALNEKLFF. The CDR3 DNA follows: TGTGCCAGCAGCCCAGGGGCCCTTAATGAAAAACTGTTTTTT.

This clonotype was seen ten or more times. In DNA form, the CDR3 reads TGTGCCAGTAGTGATAGGGACAGCTCCTCAGATACGCAGTATTTT. Amino acids: CASSDRDSSSDTQYF. The V and J genes are TRBV19 and TRBJ2-3, with 7 bases fitting TRBD1. The length of the CDR3 is 15 residues. Trimming cost V 5 bases and J 4 bases; bases outside gene matches: 9. Germline V gives CDR1 LNHDA, CDR2 SQIVND (reference sequence).

In this sample, this clonotype turned up many times. The chain carries TRBV28 and TRBJ2-3; TRBD2 matches at 10 bases. V shed 1 base, J shed 5 bases, and the junction held 3 bases outside the gene matches. Germline CDR1 MDHEN, CDR2 SYDVKM. The CDR3 spans 15 residues. In nucleotides, the CDR3 is TGTGCCAGCAGTTTATCGGCTAGCGGGAGAGATACGCAGTATTTT. As protein: CASSLSASGRDTQYF.

There are a few counts of this clonotype. V and J are TRBV7-9 and TRBJ2-4; 7 bases are shared with TRBD2. V shed 4 bases and J 1 base; nucleotides not matched to a gene: 4. CDR3 length: 15 residues. Germline assignment: CDR1 SEHNR and CDR2 FQNEAQ (reference sequence). CDR3 bases: TGTGCCAGCAGCTCCTCGCGGGGGGCCAAAAACATTCAGTACTTC. Protein sequence: CASSSSRGAKNIQYF.

A few counts support this clonotype. The rearrangement uses TRBV12-3 or TRBV12-4 and TRBJ2-3; 7 bases are a match to TRBD2. Trimming removed 3 bases from V and 6 bases from J; junction bases left unmatched: 6. The CDR3 is 14 residues long. CDR3 sequence reads: CASSFGAGADTQYF. In DNA form, the CDR3 reads TGTGCCAGCAGTTTCGGGGCGGGAGCGGATACGCAGTATTTT.

This clonotype was seen ten or more times. The chain is built from TRBV5-1 and TRBJ1-1; perhaps TRBD1 as D (6 bases). Germline CDR1 reads SGHRS; CDR2 reads YFSETQ. The V end was cut by 0 bases, the J end by 0 bases, with 15 bases between. The length of the CDR3 is 17 residues. The DNA for the CDR3 is TGCGCCAGCAGCTTGGATCCCGCAGGGGAACTGAACACTGAAGCTTTCTTT. It yields the protein CASSLDPAGELNTEAFF.

This clonotype came up many times. J is TRBJ1-5 and V is TRBV28; no firm D call. The CDR3 extends over 11 amino acids. Germline loops: CDR1 MDHEN, CDR2 SYDVKM. Trimming pared 4 bases from V and 12 bases from J, leaving 10 bases between. DNA of the CDR3: TGTGCCAGCAGTTCGTCTAGTCTCCAGCATTTT. Protein sequence: CASSSSSLQHF. The full variable domain, completed using reference TRBV28 and TRBJ1-5, is DVKVTQSSRYLVKRTGEKVFLECVQDMDHENMFWYRQDPGLGLRLIYFSYDVKMKEKGDIPEGYSVSREKKERFSLILESASTNQTSMYLCASSSSSLQHFGDGTRLSIL.